These T cell receptor beta chains were read from a single sample in a study of human T cells and chemical hapten exposure. TCRdb processed the RACE reads anew with MiXCR; each CDR3 protein has one entry. The sample lists 35,000 to 50,000 distinct CDR3 sequences; 3.5% to 4.5% were seen once. The sample consisted of whole blood. These receptors were collected from a female donor in good health. Some clones in this sample may be carry-over from other donors' samples. Each CDR3 is given with its conserved first and last residue. The D gene is left open where the match is weak. Clone size is stated in some rows and not others, as once, few, many or a class when expanded.

abundance	d_gene	v_gene	j_gene	CDR3aa	CDR3nt
many	.	TRBV7-3	TRBJ1-3	CASSLTSTTGNTIYF	TGTGCCAGCAGCTTAACGTCGACGACTGGAAACACCATATATTTT
many	TRBD1	TRBV25-1	TRBJ2-7	CASSAGTGGYEQYF	TGTGCCAGCAGCGCCGGGACAGGGGGTTACGAGCAGTACTTC
many	.	TRBV2	TRBJ1-1	CASRDSQRTEAFF	TGTGCCAGTAGAGACAGTCAACGGACTGAAGCTTTCTTT
many	.	TRBV12-3/TRBV12-4	TRBJ2-7	CASSFGPTYEQYF	TGTGCCAGCAGTTTTGGGCCGACCTACGAGCAGTACTTC
many	TRBD2	TRBV12-3/TRBV12-4	TRBJ2-3	CASSFPGLAGEDTQYF	TGTGCCAGCAGTTTTCCAGGACTAGCGGGGGAAGATACGCAGTATTTT
few	.	TRBV2	TRBJ1-1	CASSPRVVLEAFF	TGTGCCAGCAGTCCCAGGGTGGTGCTTGAAGCTTTCTTT
many	TRBD2	TRBV7-2	TRBJ2-7	CASSLVTSGVEQYF	TGTGCCAGCAGCTTAGTTACTAGCGGGGTCGAGCAGTACTTC
.	.	TRBV2	TRBJ2-1	CASSQYTGTYNEQFF	TGTGCCAGCAGCCAATACACCGGGACCTACAATGAGCAGTTCTTC
many	TRBD1	TRBV5-1	TRBJ2-3	CASSYGTGARTDTQYF	TGCGCCAGCAGCTATGGGACAGGGGCCCGCACAGATACGCAGTATTTT
many	.	TRBV5-4	TRBJ1-3	CASSLEIGGGNTIYF	TGTGCCAGCAGCTTGGAGATTGGGGGAGGAAACACCATATATTTT
many	.	TRBV9	TRBJ1-1	CASSVAEVGMNTEAFF	TGTGCCAGCAGCGTAGCTGAGGTAGGGATGAACACTGAAGCTTTCTTT
many	.	TRBV25-1	TRBJ2-6	CASSYSGANVLTF	TGTGCCAGCAGTTACTCTGGGGCCAACGTCCTGACTTTC
many	.	TRBV6-6	TRBJ1-2	CASSTRVGYTF	TGTGCCAGCAGTACTAGAGTCGGCTACACCTTC
.	.	TRBV11-2	TRBJ2-3	CASSLVVMAASTDTQYF	TGTGCCAGCAGCTTAGTAGTCATGGCGGCTAGCACAGATACGCAGTATTTT
many	.	TRBV9	TRBJ1-6	CASSLGGFSTDSPLHF	TGTGCCAGCAGCCTGGGGGGCTTCTCGACGGATTCACCCCTCCACTTT
.	.	TRBV25-1	TRBJ1-1	CASSDSVTSNTEAFF	TGTGCCAGCAGTGATTCCGTCACCTCGAACACTGAAGCTTTCTTT
many	TRBD1	TRBV7-6	TRBJ1-6	CASSLGDRLPLHF	TGTGCCAGCAGCTTAGGGGACAGGCTCCCCCTCCACTTT
.	.	TRBV24-1	TRBJ2-3	CATSDLVGTDTQYF	TGTGCCACCAGTGATTTGGTCGGAACAGATACGCAGTATTTT
many	.	TRBV25-1	TRBJ1-1	CASSERWKGGPNTEAFF	TGTGCCAGCAGTGAACGTTGGAAGGGGGGCCCGAACACTGAAGCTTTCTTT
.	.	TRBV18	TRBJ2-5	CASSPSSGEETQYF	TGTGCCAGCTCACCAAGCTCTGGGGAAGAGACCCAGTACTTC
many	.	TRBV20-1	TRBJ2-7	CSAFQAGFYEQYF	TGCAGTGCTTTCCAGGCGGGTTTCTACGAGCAGTACTTC
many	.	TRBV25-1	TRBJ1-5	CASSESSAYSNQPQHF	TGTGCCAGCAGTGAGTCTTCGGCTTATAGCAATCAGCCCCAGCATTTT
many	.	TRBV5-1	TRBJ1-2	CASTLLPGRKNYGYTF	TGCGCCAGCACCTTGCTGCCTGGACGGAAAAACTATGGCTACACCTTC